This TCR beta chain was sequenced for a study of beta chain features in type 1 diabetes. Reverse transcription of all isolated RNA meant that expressed TCRB transcripts were sequenced. Clones were read by immunoSEQ multiplex PCR, and TCRdb kept only the in-frame ones, dropping some. The data contain roughly 260,000 clones, about a tenth of them singletons. Trimming shortened V by 3 bases and J by 5 bases, and 17 bases separated the two germline ends. Germline values: CDR1 SGHRS, CDR2 YFSETQ. The CDR3 runs 16 residues. The table lists this clone with a few counts. Its antigen is undetermined. On average, the one heparinised blood draw given by each donor was around 120 mL. Study-wide points: Patients with Type 1 diabetes showed moderately but significantly shorter TCRB CDR3s in all four CD4+ subsets.

The J gene is TRBJ1-4, the V gene TRBV5-1, with D perhaps TRBD1 (5 bases). The clonotype comes from a man aged 25 to 40 with type 1 diabetes. Sequencing was done on a sample of naive CD4+ T cells from blood. This CDR3 reads CASSSGGLQSNEKLFF. The CDR3, as DNA: TGCGCCAGCAGCTCTGGGGGACTTCAATCCAATGAAAAACTGTTTTTT.